This T cell receptor (beta chain) was documented in a study of control samples from healthy donors and cancer patients. The V and J ends lost 1 base and 4 bases respectively, with 16 bases between them. Per the germline V gene, CDR1 is MGHRA and CDR2 is YSYEKL. The CDR3 runs to 16 residues. Assay used: immunoSEQ multiplex PCR; TCRdb lists only in-frame clones, some missing. The sample holds some 49,000 clones, 80% to 90% seen once. The chain employs TRBV4-1 and TRBJ1-2, with D possibly matching TRBD1 (6 bases). What was sequenced was PBMCs. The TCR sequence derives from a woman aged 45-60 years with lung cancer. This chain's CDR3 is CASSQVLTRDIYGYTF. CDR3 DNA sequence: TGCGCCAGCAGCCAAGTCCTCACACGGGACATCTATGGCTACACCTTC.